Sequencing of this T cell receptor (beta chain) was carried out in a study of T cells after yellow fever vaccination. TCRdb ran MiXCR on the 5' RACE reads and lists one entry per CDR3 protein. Among around 340,000 distinct CDR3 sequences listed, around an eighth were seen once. Study outcomes and limitations: The booster response re-showed most primary clones: approximately 95% CD4, more than 70% CD8.

Germline values: CDR1 KGHSH, CDR2 LQKENI. CDR3 length: 16 amino acids. The V and J ends lost 5 bases and 1 base respectively, with 14 bases between them. On this clonotype: Its antigen is not known.

The chain uses TRBV18 and TRBJ2-2, with TRBD1 as a possible D gene (6 bases). Source: CD4+ T cells sorted from PBMCs, taken 15 days after the yellow fever booster vaccination. This TCR was sampled from a man between 18 and 29 years old who received the YFV17D yellow fever vaccine. The CDR3 DNA sequence: TGTGCCAGCTCAACCCGACAGGCCAGGAACACCGGGGAGCTGTTTTTT. It codes for CASSTRQARNTGELFF.